Listed below are T cell receptor beta chains from one sample, sequenced in a study of shared clonotypes between healthy human individuals. The assay was immunoSEQ multiplex PCR, and TCRdb's table has in-frame clones only and misses some. The top ten clones hold 15% to 20% of a sample with 300,000 to 400,000 clones, around 87% of them seen once. Sequencing was done on a sample of memory CD8+ T cells sorted from blood. The receptors stem from a man aged 18-30 years in good health. Each CDR3 is given with its conserved first and last residue. The D gene is left open where the match is weak. Only some rows state a clone size, as once, few, many or a class for expanded clones.

>TRBV13|NA|TRBJ2-3|NA
CASSLSIWANTDTQYF
TGTGCCAGCAGCTTAAGTATCTGGGCGAACACAGATACGCAGTATTTT
>TRBV7-9|NA|TRBJ1-1|NA
CASSLWQDTEAFF
TGTGCCAGCAGCTTATGGCAGGACACTGAAGCTTTCTTT
>TRBV10-2|NA|TRBJ2-3|TRBD2
CASSTSSGSADTQYF
TGCGCCAGCAGCACGTCTAGCGGGAGTGCAGATACGCAGTATTTT
>TRBV19|NA|TRBJ1-1|NA
CASSIAPVTNTEAFF
TGTGCCAGTAGTATAGCCCCTGTTACTAACACTGAAGCTTTCTTT
>TRBV9|few|TRBJ2-7|TRBD2
CASSEGGLGYEQYF
TGTGCCAGCAGCGAAGGGGGACTAGGCTACGAGCAGTACTTC
>TRBV27|NA|TRBJ2-7|NA
CASHPLSARYEQYF
TGTGCCAGCCACCCTCTCTCAGCTCGGTACGAGCAGTACTTC
>TRBV5-4|NA|TRBJ2-7|NA
CASSFSSEQYF
TGTGCCAGCAGCTTCTCTTCCGAGCAGTACTTC
>TRBV6-5|NA|TRBJ2-7|NA
CASSYSGEGDEQYF
TGTGCCAGCAGTTACTCAGGGGAGGGGGACGAGCAGTACTTC
>TRBV29-1|NA|TRBJ2-7|TRBD2
CSVDGLAGASYEQYF
TGCAGCGTCGACGGACTAGCGGGAGCCTCCTACGAGCAGTACTTC
>TRBV19|NA|TRBJ2-7|NA
CASSIGSPPSEQYF
TGTGCCAGTAGTATAGGCAGCCCTCCGAGCGAGCAGTACTTC
>TRBV5-1|NA|TRBJ2-5|TRBD1
CASSPLSGTGVETQYF
TGCGCCAGCAGTCCCCTATCCGGGACAGGGGTAGAGACCCAGTACTTC
>TRBV19|NA|TRBJ2-7|NA
CASSVDREVIEQYF
TGTGCCAGTAGTGTCGACAGGGAGGTGATCGAGCAGTACTTC
>TRBV27|NA|TRBJ2-7|TRBD1
CASSFSPRQGYEQYF
TGTGCCAGCAGTTTTTCGCCTCGACAGGGCTACGAGCAGTACTTC
>TRBV19|few|TRBJ1-1|TRBD1
CASTTDPPQGADNTEAFF
TGTGCCAGTACCACCGACCCCCCACAGGGGGCTGACAACACTGAAGCTTTCTTT
>TRBV30|NA|TRBJ2-7|NA
CAWRTLNSDYEQYF
TGTGCCTGGAGGACCTTGAACAGTGATTACGAGCAGTACTTC
>TRBV10-3|NA|TRBJ1-4|NA
CALRSADSNEKLFF
TGTGCCTTGCGGAGCGCGGACAGCAATGAAAAACTGTTTTTT
>TRBV18|NA|TRBJ2-3|NA
CASSPLAEGTDTQYF
TGTGCCAGCTCACCACTCGCCGAAGGCACAGATACGCAGTATTTT
>TRBV6-1|NA|TRBJ2-7|NA
CASREVGPFEQYF
TGTGCCAGCAGGGAGGTTGGGCCTTTCGAGCAGTACTTC
>TRBV13|NA|TRBJ2-5|NA
CASSDKLYQETQYF
TGTGCCAGCAGCGACAAGCTTTACCAAGAGACCCAGTACTTC
>TRBV4-1|NA|TRBJ2-1|TRBD2
CASSFIAGGSDEQFF
TGCGCCAGCAGCTTCATAGCGGGAGGGAGTGATGAGCAGTTCTTC
>TRBV28|NA|TRBJ1-2|NA
CASSLSLYGYTF
TGTGCCAGCAGTCTCTCTCTATATGGCTACACCTTC
>TRBV6-5|few|TRBJ2-7|NA
CASSYKGGYEQYF
TGTGCCAGCAGTTACAAGGGGGGCTACGAGCAGTACTTC
>TRBV6-5|NA|TRBJ2-1|TRBD1
CASSYSNTGDEQFF
TGTGCCAGCAGTTACTCGAACACAGGGGATGAGCAGTTCTTC
>TRBV30|NA|TRBJ2-2|NA
CAWSVGGLGELFF
TGTGCCTGGAGTGTAGGAGGGCTCGGGGAGCTGTTTTTT
>TRBV9|many|TRBJ2-3|TRBD2
CASSVAQLAGGADTQYF
TGTGCCAGCAGCGTAGCCCAGTTAGCGGGGGGGGCAGATACGCAGTATTTT
>TRBV10-1|NA|TRBJ1-1|NA
CASSGRHNTEAFF
TGCGCCAGCAGTGGGAGACATAACACTGAAGCTTTCTTT
>TRBV7-9|once|TRBJ2-7|NA
CASSALQGPLPYEQYF
TGTGCCAGCAGCGCTCTTCAGGGGCCCTTACCCTACGAGCAGTACTTC
>TRBV5-4|NA|TRBJ2-3|TRBD2
CASSEGLALRYTQYF
TGTGCCAGCAGCGAAGGACTAGCTTTGAGATATACGCAGTATTTT